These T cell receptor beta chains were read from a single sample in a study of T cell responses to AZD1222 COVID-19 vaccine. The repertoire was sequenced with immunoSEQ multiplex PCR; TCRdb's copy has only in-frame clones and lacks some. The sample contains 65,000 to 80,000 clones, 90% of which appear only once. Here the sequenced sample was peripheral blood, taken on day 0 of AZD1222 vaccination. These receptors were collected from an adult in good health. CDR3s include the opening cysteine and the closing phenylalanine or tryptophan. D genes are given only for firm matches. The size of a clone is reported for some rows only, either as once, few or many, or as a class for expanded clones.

CDR3aa: CASNVRGIDTEAFF
CDR3nt: TGTGCCAGCAACGTCAGGGGAATCGACACTGAAGCTTTCTTT
d_gene: NA
j_gene: TRBJ1-1
v_gene: TRBV7-8
abundance: NA

CDR3aa: CASSLGQTTNEKLFF
CDR3nt: TGTGCCAGCAGCTTAGGACAGACAACTAATGAAAAACTGTTTTTT
d_gene: NA
j_gene: TRBJ1-4
v_gene: TRBV11-3
abundance: NA

CDR3aa: CASSIDLGQAENTGELFF
CDR3nt: TGTGCCAGTAGTATAGATCTAGGACAGGCCGAGAACACCGGGGAGCTGTTTTTT
d_gene: TRBD1
j_gene: TRBJ2-2
v_gene: TRBV19
abundance: NA

CDR3aa: CASIGTGENNQPQHF
CDR3nt: TGTGCCAGCATTGGGACAGGGGAAAACAATCAGCCCCAGCATTTT
d_gene: TRBD1
j_gene: TRBJ1-5
v_gene: TRBV6-5
abundance: NA

CDR3aa: CSVDREGGYTF
CDR3nt: TGCAGCGTTGATCGGGAAGGCGGCTACACCTTC
d_gene: NA
j_gene: TRBJ1-2
v_gene: TRBV29-1
abundance: NA

CDR3aa: CASSFHWDSDEQFF
CDR3nt: TGTGCCAGCAGCTTCCATTGGGACTCAGATGAGCAGTTCTTC
d_gene: NA
j_gene: TRBJ2-1
v_gene: TRBV7-2
abundance: NA

CDR3aa: CARGPPLYNEQFF
CDR3nt: TGTGCCAGAGGGCCTCCTCTCTACAATGAGCAGTTCTTC
d_gene: NA
j_gene: TRBJ2-1
v_gene: TRBV2
abundance: NA

CDR3aa: CASSWWMTDTEAFF
CDR3nt: TGTGCCAGCAGTTGGTGGATGACGGACACTGAAGCTTTCTTT
d_gene: NA
j_gene: TRBJ1-1
v_gene: TRBV6-5
abundance: NA

CDR3aa: CASSLGLAGSFGGELFF
CDR3nt: TGTGCCAGCAGCTTGGGACTAGCGGGATCATTTGGGGGGGAGCTGTTTTTT
d_gene: TRBD2
j_gene: TRBJ2-2
v_gene: TRBV5-4
abundance: once

CDR3aa: CASSKEVGAPASGNTIYF
CDR3nt: TGTGCCAGCAGCAAAGAGGTGGGGGCACCAGCTTCTGGAAACACCATATATTTT
d_gene: NA
j_gene: TRBJ1-3
v_gene: TRBV21-1
abundance: NA

CDR3aa: CASSPESLSYEQYF
CDR3nt: TGTGCCAGCAGCCCGGAGTCACTCTCCTACGAGCAGTACTTC
d_gene: NA
j_gene: TRBJ2-7
v_gene: TRBV6-5
abundance: NA

CDR3aa: CASSLGQSYGYTF
CDR3nt: TGTGCCAGCAGCTTAGGTCAGTCCTATGGCTACACCTTC
d_gene: NA
j_gene: TRBJ1-2
v_gene: TRBV11-2
abundance: NA

CDR3aa: CASGDNQPQHF
CDR3nt: TGTGCCAGCGGGGACAATCAGCCCCAGCATTTT
d_gene: NA
j_gene: TRBJ1-5
v_gene: TRBV7-8
abundance: NA

CDR3aa: CASTLGDSSDTQYF
CDR3nt: TGCGCCAGCACCCTTGGGGACAGCTCAGATACGCAGTATTTT
d_gene: TRBD1
j_gene: TRBJ2-3
v_gene: TRBV5-1
abundance: NA

CDR3aa: CASSEAGDYLFQFSGANVLTF
CDR3nt: TGTGCCAGCAGTGAAGCGGGGGACTACCTCTTTCAATTCTCTGGGGCCAACGTCCTGACTTTC
d_gene: TRBD2
j_gene: TRBJ2-6
v_gene: TRBV2
abundance: few

CDR3aa: CASSQDRGDFSYGYTF
CDR3nt: TGTGCCAGCAGCCAAGACCGAGGCGACTTCTCCTATGGCTACACCTTC
d_gene: NA
j_gene: TRBJ1-2
v_gene: TRBV4-2
abundance: NA

CDR3aa: CASSLEDALGQYF
CDR3nt: TGTGCCAGCAGCTTAGAGGACGCCCTCGGGCAGTACTTC
d_gene: NA
j_gene: TRBJ2-7
v_gene: TRBV7-9
abundance: NA

CDR3aa: CASSGTRGAAYEQYF
CDR3nt: TGTGCCAGCAGTGGGACAAGGGGGGCTGCCTACGAGCAGTACTTC
d_gene: NA
j_gene: TRBJ2-7
v_gene: TRBV28
abundance: once

CDR3aa: CASSEKRTGITEAFF
CDR3nt: TGCGCCAGCAGTGAAAAAAGGACAGGTATCACTGAAGCTTTCTTT
d_gene: TRBD1
j_gene: TRBJ1-1
v_gene: TRBV10-1
abundance: NA

CDR3aa: CASSFPNPDPGPSPETQYF
CDR3nt: TGTGCCAGCAGCTTCCCGAACCCCGACCCAGGCCCCTCGCCAGAGACCCAGTACTTC
d_gene: NA
j_gene: TRBJ2-5
v_gene: TRBV7-9
abundance: NA

CDR3aa: CASSFGYEQYF
CDR3nt: TGTGCCAGCAGTTTCGGTTACGAGCAGTACTTC
d_gene: NA
j_gene: TRBJ2-7
v_gene: TRBV27
abundance: few

CDR3aa: CASSPGGAPFSDTQYF
CDR3nt: TGTGCCAGCAGCCCAGGGGGCGCCCCTTTTTCAGATACGCAGTATTTT
d_gene: TRBD1
j_gene: TRBJ2-3
v_gene: TRBV9
abundance: NA

CDR3aa: CASSFQQSTASEEQYF
CDR3nt: TGTGCCAGCAGTTTCCAACAGTCGACAGCTTCTGAAGAGCAGTACTTC
d_gene: NA
j_gene: TRBJ2-7
v_gene: TRBV27
abundance: NA

CDR3aa: CASSFQQTQETQYF
CDR3nt: TGTGCCAGCAGCTTTCAACAGACCCAAGAGACCCAGTACTTC
d_gene: NA
j_gene: TRBJ2-5
v_gene: TRBV5-4
abundance: NA

CDR3aa: CASSYPNTGELFF
CDR3nt: TGTGCCAGCAGCTACCCGAACACCGGGGAGCTGTTTTTT
d_gene: NA
j_gene: TRBJ2-2
v_gene: TRBV9
abundance: NA

CDR3aa: CASTHPQGAGNTIYF
CDR3nt: TGTGCCAGCACCCATCCCCAGGGGGCAGGGAACACCATATATTTT
d_gene: NA
j_gene: TRBJ1-3
v_gene: TRBV21-1
abundance: NA

CDR3aa: CASTGTSGGSMFEQYF
CDR3nt: TGTGCCAGCACCGGGACTAGCGGGGGGTCTATGTTCGAGCAGTACTTC
d_gene: TRBD2
j_gene: TRBJ2-7
v_gene: TRBV3-1/TRBV3-2
abundance: NA

CDR3aa: CASSLEQGADTGELFF
CDR3nt: TGCGCCAGCAGCTTGGAACAGGGGGCCGACACCGGGGAGCTGTTTTTT
d_gene: TRBD1
j_gene: TRBJ2-2
v_gene: TRBV5-1
abundance: NA

CDR3aa: CASGQTDYNEQFF
CDR3nt: TGTGCCAGCGGACAGACAGATTACAATGAGCAGTTCTTC
d_gene: NA
j_gene: TRBJ2-1
v_gene: TRBV7-9
abundance: NA

CDR3aa: CASSGRDPSYGYTF
CDR3nt: TGTGCCAGCAGCGGCCGGGATCCTTCCTATGGCTACACCTTC
d_gene: NA
j_gene: TRBJ1-2
v_gene: TRBV9
abundance: NA

CDR3aa: CASSEMVHVGGYTF
CDR3nt: TGTGCCAGCAGTGAAATGGTTCACGTGGGCGGCTACACCTTC
d_gene: NA
j_gene: TRBJ1-2
v_gene: TRBV6-1
abundance: NA

CDR3aa: CASSVGGLGSFTNTEAFF
CDR3nt: TGTGCCAGCAGCGTAGGGGGATTGGGGTCTTTTACGAACACTGAAGCTTTCTTT
d_gene: NA
j_gene: TRBJ1-1
v_gene: TRBV9
abundance: once

CDR3aa: CASAPTGQGRGYTF
CDR3nt: TGTGCCAGCGCTCCTACGGGACAGGGACGAGGCTACACCTTC
d_gene: TRBD1
j_gene: TRBJ1-2
v_gene: TRBV2
abundance: NA

CDR3aa: CAISESQGNPGYTF
CDR3nt: TGTGCCATCAGTGAGTCCCAGGGGAATCCTGGCTACACCTTC
d_gene: NA
j_gene: TRBJ1-2
v_gene: TRBV10-3
abundance: NA

CDR3aa: CASSLGGKYSPLHF
CDR3nt: TGTGCCAGCAGCTTAGGGGGGAAGTATTCACCCCTCCACTTT
d_gene: NA
j_gene: TRBJ1-6
v_gene: TRBV7-3
abundance: NA

CDR3aa: CATKRPGQGNEQYF
CDR3nt: TGTGCCACAAAGAGACCGGGACAGGGTAACGAGCAGTACTTC
d_gene: TRBD1
j_gene: TRBJ2-7
v_gene: TRBV19
abundance: NA

CDR3aa: CASSFPGTLNTEAFF
CDR3nt: TGTGCCAGTAGTTTCCCCGGGACATTGAACACTGAAGCTTTCTTT
d_gene: NA
j_gene: TRBJ1-1
v_gene: TRBV19
abundance: NA

CDR3aa: CASQKGAQNTGELFF
CDR3nt: TGTGCATCCCAGAAGGGGGCTCAGAACACCGGGGAGCTGTTTTTT
d_gene: TRBD1
j_gene: TRBJ2-2
v_gene: TRBV24-1
abundance: NA

CDR3aa: CASSQRLTTLGETQYF
CDR3nt: TGTGCCAGCAGCCAAAGATTAACCACGCTCGGGGAGACCCAGTACTTC
d_gene: NA
j_gene: TRBJ2-5
v_gene: TRBV4-2
abundance: NA

CDR3aa: CAWSSRTVRHEKLFF
CDR3nt: TGTGCCTGGAGTTCAAGGACCGTTCGACATGAAAAACTGTTTTTT
d_gene: NA
j_gene: TRBJ1-4
v_gene: TRBV30
abundance: NA

CDR3aa: CASSPREGSGELFF
CDR3nt: TGTGCCAGCAGCCCCCGGGAGGGATCAGGGGAGCTGTTTTTT
d_gene: TRBD2
j_gene: TRBJ2-2
v_gene: TRBV3-1/TRBV3-2
abundance: NA

CDR3aa: CASSSPGQGVTGELFF
CDR3nt: TGTGCCAGCAGCTCGCCGGGACAGGGAGTTACCGGGGAGCTGTTTTTT
d_gene: TRBD1
j_gene: TRBJ2-2
v_gene: TRBV5-4
abundance: NA

CDR3aa: CAASGTYEKLFF
CDR3nt: TGTGCCGCGTCCGGGACTTATGAAAAACTGTTTTTT
d_gene: NA
j_gene: TRBJ1-4
v_gene: TRBV10-3
abundance: NA

CDR3aa: CASSVEFNTEAFF
CDR3nt: TGTGCCAGCAGCGTAGAATTTAACACTGAAGCTTTCTTT
d_gene: NA
j_gene: TRBJ1-1
v_gene: TRBV9
abundance: NA

CDR3aa: CASNFGLRYEQYF
CDR3nt: TGTGCCAGCAATTTTGGACTCCGCTACGAGCAGTACTTC
d_gene: NA
j_gene: TRBJ2-7
v_gene: TRBV2
abundance: few

CDR3aa: CASSLDPPGLAGGEETQYF
CDR3nt: TGTGCCAGCAGCTTAGATCCCCCGGGACTAGCGGGAGGGGAAGAGACCCAGTACTTC
d_gene: TRBD2
j_gene: TRBJ2-5
v_gene: TRBV11-2
abundance: NA

CDR3aa: CASSEAQSGEETQYF
CDR3nt: TGTGCCAGCAGTGAAGCGCAGTCCGGAGAAGAGACCCAGTACTTC
d_gene: NA
j_gene: TRBJ2-5
v_gene: TRBV2
abundance: NA

CDR3aa: CASSDWSGKLFF
CDR3nt: TGTGCCAGCAGTGACTGGTCTGGGAAACTGTTTTTT
d_gene: NA
j_gene: TRBJ1-4
v_gene: TRBV2
abundance: NA

CDR3aa: CASALTGSNQPQHF
CDR3nt: TGTGCCAGCGCGTTAACTGGTAGCAATCAGCCCCAGCATTTT
d_gene: NA
j_gene: TRBJ1-5
v_gene: TRBV6-5
abundance: NA

CDR3aa: CAISEGRGILIGELFF
CDR3nt: TGTGCCATCAGTGAGGGCAGGGGAATATTGATCGGGGAGCTGTTTTTT
d_gene: NA
j_gene: TRBJ2-2
v_gene: TRBV10-3
abundance: NA

CDR3aa: CASSLGEGPGGSYGYTF
CDR3nt: TGTGCCAGCAGCTTAGGGGAAGGTCCAGGAGGGTCTTATGGCTACACCTTC
d_gene: NA
j_gene: TRBJ1-2
v_gene: TRBV7-8
abundance: NA

CDR3aa: CASQQTSGIPTGELFF
CDR3nt: TGCGCCAGTCAGCAGACTAGCGGGATTCCCACCGGGGAGCTGTTTTTT
d_gene: TRBD2
j_gene: TRBJ2-2
v_gene: TRBV5-1
abundance: NA

CDR3aa: CASTLRANTIYF
CDR3nt: TGTGCCAGCACCCTGAGGGCCAACACCATATATTTT
d_gene: NA
j_gene: TRBJ1-3
v_gene: TRBV6-5
abundance: NA